This entry is about one T cell receptor (beta chain). Germline CDR1 SGHAT, CDR2 FQNNGV. This CDR3 region has 15 residues. V lost 1 base and J 2 bases, leaving 12 bases between the germline ends. This sample stems from a study of graft-versus-host responses after intestinal transplantation. The wider study: Anti-thymocyte globulin served as induction for all recipients, who then took tacrolimus and steroids for about three years.

TCRdb keeps only in-frame clones here, not all; method: immunoSEQ multiplex PCR. This table has about 5,000 clones, 65% to 90% appearing once. Once graft tissue had been processed, intraepithelial and lamina propria lymphocytes were released. The source of this sequence is a human patient who received an intestinal transplant, so some T cells may come from the graft donor. The sequencing here drew on ileum tissue, taken 156 days after intestinal transplant. The chain combines TRBV11-2 with TRBJ2-7, with D tentatively TRBD1 (6 bases). DNA for the CDR3: TGTGCCAGCAGCTTAGCCAGCAGGGGAACCTACGAGCAGTACTTC. Protein: CASSLASRGTYEQYF.